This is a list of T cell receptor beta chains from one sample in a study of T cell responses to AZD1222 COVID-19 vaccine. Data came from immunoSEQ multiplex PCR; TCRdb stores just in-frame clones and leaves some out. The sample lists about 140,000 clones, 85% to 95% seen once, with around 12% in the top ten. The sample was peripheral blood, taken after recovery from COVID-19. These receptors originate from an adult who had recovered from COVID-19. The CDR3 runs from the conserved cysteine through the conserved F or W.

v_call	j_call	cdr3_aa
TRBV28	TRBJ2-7	CASSLSRAPYEQYF
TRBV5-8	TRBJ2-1	CASSLRGPAPGGSYNEQFF
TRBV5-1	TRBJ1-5	CASSWDSAGNQPQHF
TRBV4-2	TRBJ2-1	CASSQVSEIGEQFF
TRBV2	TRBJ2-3	CASSERSDTQYF
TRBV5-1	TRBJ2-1	CASSRSTGGRHNEQFF
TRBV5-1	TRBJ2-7	CASRPGWSTTGSYEQYF
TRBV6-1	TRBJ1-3	CASSERLSGSLSAGNTIYF
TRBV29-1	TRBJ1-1	CSPTAGLNTEAFF
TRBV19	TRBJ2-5	CASSRQETQYF
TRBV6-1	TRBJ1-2	CASSESAGYGYTF
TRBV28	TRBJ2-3	CATRGGDAPADTQYF
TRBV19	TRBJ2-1	CASSPRDSPNEQFF
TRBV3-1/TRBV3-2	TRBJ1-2	CASSQDSTGTDGYTF
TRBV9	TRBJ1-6	CASSVGRNSPLHF
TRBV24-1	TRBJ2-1	CATSDRGGDNEQFF
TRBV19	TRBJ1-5	CASSRAYNQPQHF
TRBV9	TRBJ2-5	CASSVRTGEETQYF
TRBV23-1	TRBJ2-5	CASSQVCRDRETQYF
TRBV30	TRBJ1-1	CAWSGTDANTEAFF
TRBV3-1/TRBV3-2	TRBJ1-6	CASSQYSALRALHF
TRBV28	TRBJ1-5	CASTVQGPLAHQPQHF
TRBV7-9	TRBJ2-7	CASSPRTAGADGTYEQYF
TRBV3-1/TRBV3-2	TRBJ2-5	CASSLRGQKETQYF
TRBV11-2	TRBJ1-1	CASSLPGVEAFF
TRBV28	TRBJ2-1	CASNQLASRAYNEQFF
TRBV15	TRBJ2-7	CATSRRDWGAGSSYEQYF
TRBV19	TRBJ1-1	CASSIFRSGDTEAFF
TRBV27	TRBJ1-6	CASSARKGTNSPLHF
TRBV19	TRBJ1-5	CASSIQAGPNQPQHF
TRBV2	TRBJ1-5	CASSDRYSNQPQHF
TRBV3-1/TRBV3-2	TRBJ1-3	CASSQGVSGNTIYF
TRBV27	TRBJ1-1	CASSSYRNTEAFF
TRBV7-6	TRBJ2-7	CASSSQGGYEQYF
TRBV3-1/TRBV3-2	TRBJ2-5	CASSQSGLAGTGTQYF
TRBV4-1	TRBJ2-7	CASSQVGGQGYEQYF
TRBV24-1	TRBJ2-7	CATTRDRASYEQYF
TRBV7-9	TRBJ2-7	CASSLTAYEQYF
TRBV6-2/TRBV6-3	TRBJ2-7	CASSYGLADSYEQYF
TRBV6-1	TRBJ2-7	CASSAPGRTGEYYEQYF
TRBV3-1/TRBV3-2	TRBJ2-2	CASSQEPTSGYTGELFF
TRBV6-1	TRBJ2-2	CASSEVLAGGAGELFF
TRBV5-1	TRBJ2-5	CASNSRSGTQYF
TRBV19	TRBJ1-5	CASSSLGEPQHF
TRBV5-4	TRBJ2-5	CASSLALRETQYF
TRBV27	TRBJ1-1	CASSLWQATEAFF
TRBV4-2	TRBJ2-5	CASSHGTGQETQYF
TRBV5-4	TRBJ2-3	CASSLGTRGDTQYF
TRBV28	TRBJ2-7	CASSLIQTYEQYF
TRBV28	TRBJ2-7	CASRRDSGSYEQYF
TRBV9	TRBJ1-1	CASSVVSTGFGTEAFF
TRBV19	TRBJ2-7	CAGGVWGSSYEQYF
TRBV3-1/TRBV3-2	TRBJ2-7	CASSQGRQDGEQYF
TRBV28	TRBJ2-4	CASSLGGDGKNIQYF
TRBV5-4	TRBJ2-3	CASSLGSGGPTDTQYF